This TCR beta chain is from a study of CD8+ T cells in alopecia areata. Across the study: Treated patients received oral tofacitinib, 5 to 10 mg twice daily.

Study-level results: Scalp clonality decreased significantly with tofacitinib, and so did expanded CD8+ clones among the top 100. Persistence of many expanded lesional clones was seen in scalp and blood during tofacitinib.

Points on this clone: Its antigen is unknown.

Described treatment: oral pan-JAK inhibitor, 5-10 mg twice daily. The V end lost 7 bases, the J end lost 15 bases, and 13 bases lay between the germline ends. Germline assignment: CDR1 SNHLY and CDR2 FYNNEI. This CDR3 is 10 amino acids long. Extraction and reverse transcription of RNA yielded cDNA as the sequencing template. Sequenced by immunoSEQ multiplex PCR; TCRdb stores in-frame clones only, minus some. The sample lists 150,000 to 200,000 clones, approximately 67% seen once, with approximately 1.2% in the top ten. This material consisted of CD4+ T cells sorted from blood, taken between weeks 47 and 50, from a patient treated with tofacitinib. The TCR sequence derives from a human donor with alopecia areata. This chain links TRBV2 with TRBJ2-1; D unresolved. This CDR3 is CASNDVAPFF. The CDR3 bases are TGTGCCAGCAATGACGTCGCTCCGTTCTTC.